These 31 T cell receptor beta chains were all obtained from the same sample, sequenced in a study of a mutant IDH1 vaccine in newly diagnosed glioma. The assay was immunoSEQ multiplex PCR, and TCRdb's table has in-frame clones only and misses some. Here the sample spans approximately 67,000 clones, about 83% being singletons. The time point here: baseline, week 1 (first vaccination visit). Indicated treatment: pre-vaccination baseline after standard-of-care therapy. The sample was peripheral blood mononuclear cells (PBMCs), taken from a glioma patient treated with radiotherapy, temozolomide or both. The source is a woman between 18 and 29 years old with glioma. Some clones in this sample may be carry-over from other donors' samples.

The genes are TRBV4-2 and TRBJ1-4, with 11 bases aligning to TRBD1. Per the germline V gene, CDR1 is LGHNA and CDR2 is YNFKEQ. This CDR3 region has 19 residues. V gave up 0 bases and J gave up 0 bases; unmatched junction bases: 6. CDR3 sequence: CASSQDPRTGGATNEKLFF. CDR3 nucleotides: TGTGCCAGCAGCCAAGATCCCCGGACAGGGGGCGCAACTAATGAAAAACTGTTTTTT.

This chain joins TRBV2 and TRBJ1-6, with 8 bases lining up with TRBD1. V was pared by 5 bases and J by 7 bases, with 4 bases of the junction left unmatched. Germline CDR1 SNHLY, CDR2 FYNNEI. The CDR3 covers 14 residues. In DNA form, the CDR3 reads TGTGCCAGCAGTCGAGACAGGGGAAATTCACCCCTCCACTTT. This translates into CASSRDRGNSPLHF.

The chain couples TRBV7-9 to TRBJ2-7; TRBD1 matches at 7 bases. The CDR3 totals 14 residues. V shed 0 bases, J shed 3 bases, and the junction held 2 bases outside the gene matches. The germline V gene has CDR1 SEHNR and CDR2 FQNEAQ (reference sequence). The CDR3 reads CASSLAQGDYEQYF. CDR3 nucleotides: TGTGCCAGCAGCTTAGCCCAGGGGGACTACGAGCAGTACTTC.

The V call is TRBV30, the J call TRBJ1-1; 9 bases match TRBD1. CDR1 and CDR2 (germline): GTSNPN, SVGIG (reference sequence). The CDR3 runs to 12 residues. Germline trimming cut 5 bases from V and 8 bases from J; bases unmatched to any gene: 6. CDR3 in DNA: TGTGCCTGGGGGGGGACAGGGTTGGAAGCTTTCTTT. Amino acids: CAWGGTGLEAFF.

This clone was recorded a few times. The rearrangement joins TRBV14 to TRBJ1-4; 8 bases map to TRBD1. Germline CDR1 and CDR2: SGHDN and FVKESK. J lost 6 bases, V lost 1 base, and 4 bases had no gene match. This CDR3 has 15 amino acids. The CDR3 DNA reads as TGTGCCAGCAGCCAAGCGACAGGGGTGGATGAAAAACTGTTTTTT. Its translation: CASSQATGVDEKLFF.

In its sample, this clone was seen once. The chain carries TRBV18 and TRBJ2-7; TRBD1 matches 9 bases. The CDR3 is 14 residues long. The germline gives CDR1 KGHSH, CDR2 LQKENI. V trimming: 3 bases; J trimming: 7 bases; junction bases outside the gene matches: 7. The CDR3 loop is CASSPGTGTYEQYF. In DNA, the CDR3 is TGTGCCAGCTCACCGGGGACAGGGACGTATGAGCAGTACTTC.

This clone was observed a few times. This sequence joins TRBV5-1 and TRBJ1-4, with TRBD1 as a possible D gene (5 bases). CDR3 length: 13 amino acids. The germline gives CDR1 SGHRS, CDR2 YFSETQ. The V and J ends lost 9 bases and 5 bases respectively, with 14 bases between them. This CDR3 reads CANRQPRNEKLFF. In DNA, the CDR3 is TGCGCCAACCGACAGCCTCGGAATGAAAAACTGTTTTTT.

V and J are TRBV10-3 and TRBJ1-5; D possibly corresponds to TRBD1 (5 bases). This CDR3 comprises 14 residues. Germline V gene sequence: CDR1 ENHRY, CDR2 SYGVKD. Trimming removed 4 bases from V and 0 bases from J, with 7 bases in between. DNA for the CDR3: TGTGCCATCAGTGGGGGGGATAGCAATCAGCCCCAGCATTTT. Protein sequence: CAISGGDSNQPQHF.

As DNA, the CDR3 is TGCAGCGAAGGGGATGGCAATCAGCCCCAGCATTTT. Translated, it gives CSEGDGNQPQHF. The J gene is TRBJ1-5, the V gene TRBV29-1, with D perhaps matching TRBD1 (5 bases). The CDR3 has 12 residues. V was shortened by 7 bases and J by 2 bases, with 9 bases between the two germline ends. Per germline, CDR1 SQVTM and CDR2 ANQGSEA.

This sequence joins TRBV11-2 and TRBJ1-1; perhaps TRBD1 as D (5 bases). The V and J ends lost 3 bases and 2 bases respectively, with 13 bases between them. In germline, CDR1 is SGHAT, CDR2 FQNNGV. The CDR3 length is 15 residues. CDR3 sequence reads: CASSLGLGANTEAFF. The DNA for the CDR3 is TGTGCCAGCAGCTTGGGGCTTGGAGCAAACACTGAAGCTTTCTTT.

The DNA for the CDR3 is TGCGCCAGCAGCCAAGTCTCGGGGTCCGGGGAGCTGTTTTTT. It encodes CASSQVSGSGELFF. This sequence joins TRBV4-3 and TRBJ2-2; maybe TRBD2 (5 bases). CDR3 length: 14 amino acids. Germline V gene data show CDR1 as LGHNA and CDR2 as YSLEER. V lost 1 base and J lost 6, with 9 bases in between.

V and J are TRBV5-8 and TRBJ2-2, with a weak D call TRBD1 (6 bases). Trimming removed 3 bases from V and 2 bases from J, with 14 bases in between. CDR1 is SGHTS, CDR2 YDEGEE, per germline. The CDR3 has 16 amino acids. The CDR3 nucleotides read TGTGCCAGCAGCTCGGCCGGGACAAAAAACACCGGGGAGCTGTTTTTT. Residues: CASSSAGTKNTGELFF.

The V call is TRBV6-5, the J call TRBJ2-7; TRBD1 is a possible D gene (6 bases). The CDR3 spans 11 residues. V lost 6 bases and J 3 bases, leaving 6 bases between the germline ends. Germline V lookup: CDR1 MNHEY, CDR2 SVGAGI. Written as DNA, the CDR3 is TGTGCCAGCAGGACAGGCTACGAGCAGTACTTC. This encodes CASRTGYEQYF.

The sample holds a few counts of this clone. This chain's CDR3 is CASRDRGSYEQYF. The CDR3, as DNA: TGTGCCAGCCGGGACAGGGGCTCCTACGAGCAGTACTTC. This chain uses TRBV7-6 with TRBJ2-7; TRBD1 matches at 10 bases. The trim removed 8 bases at V and 0 bases at J, leaving 1 base unmatched. The CDR3 length is 13 residues. Germline V gives CDR1 SGHVS, CDR2 FNYEAQ.

The chain carries TRBV7-2 and TRBJ1-3; no reliable D call. Trimming stripped 2 bases from V and 4 bases from J, with 3 bases between. The CDR3 is made up of 12 amino acids. CDR1 and CDR2 from the germline V gene are SGHTA and FQGNSA. This CDR3 is CASSLQGNTIYF. Written as DNA, the CDR3 is TGTGCCAGCAGCTTACAAGGAAACACCATATATTTT.

CDR3 in amino acids: CASSGPGQGGSEAFF. CDR3 nucleotide sequence: TGTGCCAGCAGCGGGCCGGGACAGGGAGGGTCTGAAGCTTTCTTT. This chain connects TRBV7-9 to TRBJ1-1; TRBD1 aligns across 9 bases. The CDR3 sequence is 15 residues long. Germline CDR1 is SEHNR and CDR2 is FQNEAQ (reference sequence). J gave up 6 bases and V 5 bases, and 10 bases lay outside the gene matches.

This clone was seen a handful of times. This rearrangement joins TRBV19 to TRBJ1-1; TRBD1 aligns across 7 bases. The CDR3 is made up of 14 amino acids. V dropped 6 bases and J dropped 1; count of bases not matched to a gene: 5. Germline CDR1 is LNHDA and CDR2 is SQIVND (reference sequence). The CDR3 region has the DNA TGTGCCAGTAGATGGACAGGAGGGAACACTGAAGCTTTCTTT. Translation: CASRWTGGNTEAFF.

The CDR3 coding sequence is TGTGCCAGCAGCTTTCCGGGACAGGGTTACCGAGAAGCTTTCTTT. The encoded protein is CASSFPGQGYREAFF. V is TRBV7-2 and J is TRBJ1-1; TRBD1 aligns across 9 bases. The CDR3 runs to 15 residues. Germline CDR1 reads SGHTA; CDR2 reads FQGNSA. Germline trimming cut 3 bases from V and 8 bases from J; bases unmatched to any gene: 10. Using reference TRBV7-2 and TRBJ1-1 for the parts outside the CDR3, the full variable domain is GAGVSQSPSNKVTEKGKDVELRCDPISGHTALYWYRQSLGQGLEFLIYFQGNSAPDKSGLPSDRFSAERTGGSVSTLTIQRTQQEDSAVYLCASSFPGQGYREAFFGQGTRLTVV.

The chain recombines TRBV10-2 with TRBJ2-7; D is perhaps TRBD1 (5 bases). V lost 10 bases and J 0 bases, leaving 16 bases between the germline ends. This CDR3 has 14 residues. Per the germline V gene, CDR1 is WSHSY and CDR2 is SAAADI. CDR3 sequence reads: CATTRGVSSYEQYF. The CDR3 bases are TGCGCCACCACAAGGGGCGTAAGCTCCTACGAGCAGTACTTC.

The chain's CDR3 is CASSGTGLYGYTF. In DNA form, the CDR3 reads TGTGCCAGTAGTGGGACAGGTCTCTATGGCTACACCTTC. The chain couples TRBV19 to TRBJ1-2; 8 bases fit TRBD1. The V segment lost 5 bases and the J segment 4 bases; nucleotides outside the gene matches: 3. Looked up from germline, CDR1 is LNHDA and CDR2 is SQIVND (reference sequence). The CDR3 is made up of 13 amino acids. Full variable domain (missing parts from reference TRBV19 and TRBJ1-2): DGGITQSPKYLFRKEGQNVTLSCEQNLNHDAMYWYRQDPGQGLRLIYYSQIVNDFQKGDIAEGYSVSREKKESFPLTVTSAQKNPTAFYLCASSGTGLYGYTFGSGTRLTVV.

This clone was seen just once. The V gene is TRBV29-1, the J gene TRBJ2-2; TRBD2 might be the D (5 bases). V lost 4 bases to trimming and J lost 0 bases, with 6 bases between them. The CDR3 has 13 residues. Per germline, CDR1 SQVTM and CDR2 ANQGSEA. The CDR3 spells CSVGTSNTGELFF. Here the CDR3 DNA reads TGCAGCGTTGGGACTTCGAACACCGGGGAGCTGTTTTTT.

The chain recombines TRBV19 with TRBJ2-7; D gene uncertain. Germline V CDR1 and CDR2: LNHDA, SQIVND (reference sequence). Trimming pared 10 bases from V and 2 bases from J, leaving 15 bases between. This CDR3 comprises 13 residues. CDR3 loop: CATSSVGPYEQYF. CDR3 DNA: TGTGCCACCTCAAGTGTTGGCCCCTACGAGCAGTACTTC.

This sequence joins TRBV6-1 and TRBJ1-5; no clear D. Germline CDR1 is MNHNS and CDR2 is SASEGT. Trimming stripped 6 bases from V and 0 bases from J, with 12 bases between. The CDR3 length is 15 residues. The DNA of the CDR3 is TGTGCCAGCAGGTCGACACATTATAGCAATCAGCCCCAGCATTTT. Amino acid sequence: CASRSTHYSNQPQHF.

This chain connects TRBV19 to TRBJ1-1; D is ambiguous. Trimming cost V 5 bases and J 8 bases, with 18 bases left between them. CDR1 and CDR2 (germline): LNHDA, SQIVND (reference sequence). This CDR3 spans 14 amino acids. Written as DNA, the CDR3 is TGTGCCAGTAGTCCTGGACCGACTCGAGCAGAAGCTTTCTTT. Translated: CASSPGPTRAEAFF.

CDR3 amino acids: CASSWGGSYEQYF. The CDR3 DNA reads TGTGCCAGCAGCTGGGGGGGATCCTACGAGCAGTACTTC. The J gene is TRBJ2-7, the V gene TRBV5-6; 7 nucleotides align to TRBD2. The germline V gene has CDR1 SGHDT and CDR2 YYEEEE. V trimming: 3 bases; J trimming: 1 base; junction bases outside the gene matches: 1. The CDR3 totals 13 residues.

The chain links TRBV4-3 to TRBJ2-7, with a possible D match to TRBD2 (6 bases). The germline CDR1 and CDR2 sequences are LGHNA and YSLEER. V shed 0 bases and J shed 3 bases, with 12 bases lying between them. The CDR3 extends over 15 amino acids. CDR3 amino acids: CASSQDRIGGYEQYF. The CDR3 DNA reads TGCGCCAGCAGCCAAGATCGGATCGGGGGCTACGAGCAGTACTTC.

The CDR3 sequence is CASSHGGGFGETQYF. The DNA for the CDR3 is TGTGCCAGCAGCCATGGCGGGGGCTTCGGAGAGACCCAGTACTTC. V usage is TRBV5-6 and J usage is TRBJ2-5, with a tentative D call TRBD2 (7 bases). Germline assignment: CDR1 SGHDT and CDR2 YYEEEE. V was clipped by 4 bases and J by 4 bases, with 17 bases between them. The CDR3 sequence is 15 residues long.

The rearrangement links TRBV2 to TRBJ1-1; D uncertain. The CDR3 totals 13 residues. V dropped 9 bases and J dropped 2 bases, with 13 bases sitting between them. Germline V gives CDR1 SNHLY, CDR2 FYNNEI. CDR3 sequence reads: CASTRELNTEAFF. CDR3 bases: TGTGCCAGTACCCGAGAGTTAAACACTGAAGCTTTCTTT.

This clone was recorded only once. V and J are TRBV29-1 and TRBJ2-3, with D uncertain. Trimming took 2 bases from V and 3 from J, leaving 6 bases between them. Per germline, CDR1 SQVTM and CDR2 ANQGSEA. This CDR3 comprises 12 residues. CDR3: CSVEPLTDTQYF. The CDR3, as DNA: TGCAGCGTTGAACCCCTTACAGATACGCAGTATTTT.

This clone was seen once. J is TRBJ2-7 and V is TRBV29-1, with a tentative D call TRBD1 (6 bases). The CDR3 consists of 12 residues. CDR1 and CDR2 (germline): SQVTM, ANQGSEA. With 5 bases removed from V and 5 bases from J, the gap between germline ends came to 13 bases. The DNA for the CDR3 is TGCAGCGTTACAGCAGGGGTCGACGAGCAGTACTTC. It specifies CSVTAGVDEQYF.

The chain combines TRBV11-2 with TRBJ1-1; D is possibly TRBD1 (6 bases). V was cut by 6 bases and J by 9 bases, with 17 bases left in between. The CDR3 is 13 amino acids. In germline, CDR1 is SGHAT, CDR2 FQNNGV. CDR3 bases: TGTGCCAGCAGGACAGGTCCAACCCGACAAGCTTTCTTT. Its protein product is CASRTGPTRQAFF.